This note documents a single T cell receptor (beta chain) sequence. Here the CDR3 omits its conserved ending phenylalanine or tryptophan, so a read error is the likely source. This sample is part of a study of tumor-infiltrating lymphocytes in primary liver carcinoma. For the study at large: Among the tumors, stages were T1-T3 N0M0 and sizes about 4.2 to 10 cm. Samples gave roughly 3.65 to 7.13 million productive TCRbeta reads, similar across tissue types.

Co-extraction of both nucleic acids (RNA and DNA) used roughly 20-34 mg of unsorted bulk tissue. Resection treated the patients' primary liver carcinoma. Every tumor yielded five separate sampled regions. A constant-region primer served to make TCR beta cDNA from 500 to 550 ng total RNA. Slightly modified ARM-PCR, run as three nested multiplex PCR rounds, produced the TCR beta libraries. Running about 11 cycles apiece, the first two PCR rounds relied on TRBV1-TRBV30 forward primers together with a C-beta reverse primer. Using its own MiXCR run on the multiplex PCR reads, TCRdb lists one record per CDR3 protein. Here the sample spans 55,000 or so distinct CDR3 sequences, about two thirds being singletons. CDR1 and CDR2 (germline): MNHNY, SVGAGI (reference sequence). Trimming took 6 bases from V and 4 from J, leaving 15 bases between them. The CDR3 runs to 14 residues.

Input material: liver tumor tissue from sampling region 2. Subset specified: tumor region T2, inferior pole. This TCR derives from a man in his forties or fifties with primary liver carcinoma and hepatitis B virus infection. The rearrangement joins TRBV6-6 to TRBJ1-2; tentatively, D is TRBD1 (6 bases). DNA of the CDR3: TGTGCCAGCAGAAAAGCGGACAGCTTCTATGGCTACACCTCC. Its translation is CASRKADSFYGYTS.